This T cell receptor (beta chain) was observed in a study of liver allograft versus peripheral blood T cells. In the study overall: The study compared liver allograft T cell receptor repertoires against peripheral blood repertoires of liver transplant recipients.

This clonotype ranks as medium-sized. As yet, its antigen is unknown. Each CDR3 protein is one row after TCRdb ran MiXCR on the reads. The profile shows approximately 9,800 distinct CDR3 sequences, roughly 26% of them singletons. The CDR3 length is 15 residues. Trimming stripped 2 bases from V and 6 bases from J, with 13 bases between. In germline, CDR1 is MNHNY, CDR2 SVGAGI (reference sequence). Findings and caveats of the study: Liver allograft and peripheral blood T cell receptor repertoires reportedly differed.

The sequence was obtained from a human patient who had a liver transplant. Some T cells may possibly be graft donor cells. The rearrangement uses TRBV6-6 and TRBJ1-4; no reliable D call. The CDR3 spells CASSYVAEGYEKLFF. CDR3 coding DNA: TGTGCCAGCAGTTACGTGGCAGAGGGTTATGAAAAACTGTTTTTT.